This TCR beta chain appears in the sequencing data of a study of T cells in Graves' hyperthyroidism and ophthalmopathy. Findings and limits, study-wide: It was a median around 6 months before onset that the model predicted ophthalmopathy. Most clonotypes expanded in the thyroid (above 0.001) were also present in blood. Ophthalmopathy was told apart from stable hyperthyroidism by a 13 V-J model.

This clonotype appeared many times. Its antigen is still unknown. TCR beta CDR3 regions were amplified from RNA transcripts. The HTBI primer set served for first-round RT-PCR of the TCR CDR3. TCRdb re-derived calls from the multiplex PCR reads in MiXCR, one entry per CDR3 protein. The sample holds around 420,000 distinct CDR3 sequences, approximately 14% seen once. The clonotype comes from a young woman with Graves' hyperthyroidism. The material sequenced was blood.

The chain's CDR3 is CASSFHREDSYEQYF. For the CDR3, the DNA is TGTGCCAGCAGTTTCCACCGGGAGGACTCCTACGAGCAGTACTTC. The rearrangement uses TRBV28 and TRBJ2-7, with 7 bases lining up with TRBD2. The CDR3 is 15 residues long. V shed 3 bases and J 0 bases; nucleotides not matched to a gene: 5. Germline CDR1 MDHEN, CDR2 SYDVKM.